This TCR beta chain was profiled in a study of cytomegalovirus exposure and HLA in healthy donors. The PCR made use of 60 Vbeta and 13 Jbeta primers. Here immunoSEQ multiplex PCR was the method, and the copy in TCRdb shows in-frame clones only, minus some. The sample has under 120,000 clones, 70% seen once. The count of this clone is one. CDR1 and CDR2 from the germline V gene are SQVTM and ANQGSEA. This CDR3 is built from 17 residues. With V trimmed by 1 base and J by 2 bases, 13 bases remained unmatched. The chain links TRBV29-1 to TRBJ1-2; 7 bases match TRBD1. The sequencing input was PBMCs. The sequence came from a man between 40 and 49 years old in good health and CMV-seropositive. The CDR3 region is CSVEGLSRGPFNYGYTF. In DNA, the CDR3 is TGCAGCGTTGAAGGCCTCTCTAGGGGGCCGTTCAACTATGGCTACACCTTC.